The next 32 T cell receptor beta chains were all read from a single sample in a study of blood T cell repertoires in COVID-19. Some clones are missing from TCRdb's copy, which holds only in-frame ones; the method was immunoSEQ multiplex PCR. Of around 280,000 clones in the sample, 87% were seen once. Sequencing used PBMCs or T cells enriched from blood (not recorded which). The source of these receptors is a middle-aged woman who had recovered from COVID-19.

The CDR3 bases are TGTGCCAGCAGCTCTTGGCGGGATACGCAGTATTTT. The encoded protein is CASSSWRDTQYF. This sequence joins TRBV7-9 and TRBJ2-3; D is unclear. The CDR3 is 12 residues long. Trimming shortened V by 4 bases and J by 6 bases, and 8 bases separated the two germline ends. In germline, CDR1 is SEHNR, CDR2 FQNEAQ (reference sequence).

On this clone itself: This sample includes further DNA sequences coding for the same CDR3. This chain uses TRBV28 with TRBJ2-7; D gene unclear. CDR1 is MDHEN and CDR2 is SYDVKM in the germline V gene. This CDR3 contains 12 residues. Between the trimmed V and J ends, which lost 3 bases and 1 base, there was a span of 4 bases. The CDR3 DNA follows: TGTGCCAGCAGTTTCAGTTCCTACGAGCAGTACTTC. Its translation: CASSFSSYEQYF.

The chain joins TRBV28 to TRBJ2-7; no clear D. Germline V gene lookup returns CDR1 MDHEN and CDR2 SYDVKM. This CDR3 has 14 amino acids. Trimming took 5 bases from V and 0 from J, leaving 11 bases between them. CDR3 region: CASSPPLSSYEQYF. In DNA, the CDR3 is TGTGCCAGCAGTCCCCCCCTTAGCTCCTACGAGCAGTACTTC. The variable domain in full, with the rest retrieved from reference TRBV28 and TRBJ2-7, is DVKVTQSSRYLVKRTGEKVFLECVQDMDHENMFWYRQDPGLGLRLIYFSYDVKMKEKGDIPEGYSVSREKKERFSLILESASTNQTSMYLCASSPPLSSYEQYFGPGTRLTVT.

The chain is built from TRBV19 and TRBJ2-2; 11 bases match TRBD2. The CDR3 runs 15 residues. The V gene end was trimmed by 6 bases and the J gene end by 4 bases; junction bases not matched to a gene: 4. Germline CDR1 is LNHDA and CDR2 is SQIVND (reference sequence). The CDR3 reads CASSTSGSRTGELFF. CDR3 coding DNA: TGTGCCAGTAGCACTAGCGGGAGTCGCACCGGGGAGCTGTTTTTT.

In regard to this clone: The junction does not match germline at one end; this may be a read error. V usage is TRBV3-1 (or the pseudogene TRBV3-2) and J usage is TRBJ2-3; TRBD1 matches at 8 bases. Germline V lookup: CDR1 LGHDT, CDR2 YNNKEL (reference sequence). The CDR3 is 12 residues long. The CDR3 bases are TGTGCCAGCAGCTTCGGGACAGGTACGCAGTATTTT. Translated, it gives CASSFGTGTQYF.

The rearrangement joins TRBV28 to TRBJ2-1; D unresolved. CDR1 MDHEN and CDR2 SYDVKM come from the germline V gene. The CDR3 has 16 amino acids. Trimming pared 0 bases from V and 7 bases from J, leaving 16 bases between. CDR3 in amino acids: CASSLWSRSPWNEQFF. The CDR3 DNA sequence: TGTGCCAGCAGTTTATGGTCGAGGTCCCCTTGGAATGAGCAGTTCTTC.

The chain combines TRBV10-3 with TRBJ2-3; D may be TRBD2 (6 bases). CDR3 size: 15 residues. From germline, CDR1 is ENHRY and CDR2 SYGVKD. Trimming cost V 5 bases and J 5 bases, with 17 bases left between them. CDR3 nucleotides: TGTGCCATCAGTTCACAGGCGGGATCGGGAGATACGCAGTATTTT. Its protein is CAISSQAGSGDTQYF.

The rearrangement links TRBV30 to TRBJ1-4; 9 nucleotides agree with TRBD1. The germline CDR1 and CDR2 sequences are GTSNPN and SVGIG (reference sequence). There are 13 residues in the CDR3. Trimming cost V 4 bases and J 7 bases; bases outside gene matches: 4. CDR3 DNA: TGTGCCTGGACGACAGGGGGGATTGAAAAACTGTTTTTT. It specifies CAWTTGGIEKLFF.

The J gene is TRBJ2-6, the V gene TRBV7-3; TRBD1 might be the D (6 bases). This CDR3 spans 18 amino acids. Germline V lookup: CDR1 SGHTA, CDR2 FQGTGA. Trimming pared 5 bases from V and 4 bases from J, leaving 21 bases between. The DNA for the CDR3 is TGTGCCAGCAGCCTGGACAGCATAAGGTCTCCCGGGGCCAACGTCCTGACTTTC. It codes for CASSLDSIRSPGANVLTF.

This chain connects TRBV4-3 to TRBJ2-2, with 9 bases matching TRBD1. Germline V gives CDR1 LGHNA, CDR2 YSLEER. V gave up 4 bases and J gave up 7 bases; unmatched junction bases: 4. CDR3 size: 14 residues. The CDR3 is CASSRTGADGELFF. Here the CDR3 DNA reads TGCGCCAGCAGCCGGACAGGGGCTGACGGGGAGCTGTTTTTT.

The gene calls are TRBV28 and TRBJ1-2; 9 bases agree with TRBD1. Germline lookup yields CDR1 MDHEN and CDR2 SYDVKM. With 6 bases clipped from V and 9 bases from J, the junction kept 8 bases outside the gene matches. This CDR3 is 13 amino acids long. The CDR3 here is CASSEDRGARYTF. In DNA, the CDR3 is TGTGCCAGCAGCGAAGACAGGGGGGCACGCTACACCTTC.

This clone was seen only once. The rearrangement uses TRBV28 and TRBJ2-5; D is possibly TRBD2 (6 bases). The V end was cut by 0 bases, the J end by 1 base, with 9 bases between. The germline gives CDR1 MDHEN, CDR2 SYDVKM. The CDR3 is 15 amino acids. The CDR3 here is CASSLWGRGQETQYF. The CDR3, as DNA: TGTGCCAGCAGTTTATGGGGGCGGGGCCAAGAGACCCAGTACTTC.

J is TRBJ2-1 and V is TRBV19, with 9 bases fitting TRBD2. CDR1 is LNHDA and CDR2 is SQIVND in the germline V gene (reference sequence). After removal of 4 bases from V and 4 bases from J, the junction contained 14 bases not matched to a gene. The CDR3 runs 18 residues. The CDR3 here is CASSRAFGAGGGYNEQFF. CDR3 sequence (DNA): TGTGCCAGTAGTAGGGCTTTTGGAGCGGGAGGAGGTTACAATGAGCAGTTCTTC.

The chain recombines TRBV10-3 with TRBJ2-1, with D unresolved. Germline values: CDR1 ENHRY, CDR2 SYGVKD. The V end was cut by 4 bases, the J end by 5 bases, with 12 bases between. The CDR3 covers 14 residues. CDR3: CAISVSSTNNEQFF. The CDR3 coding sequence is TGTGCCATCAGTGTTAGCTCGACCAACAATGAGCAGTTCTTC.

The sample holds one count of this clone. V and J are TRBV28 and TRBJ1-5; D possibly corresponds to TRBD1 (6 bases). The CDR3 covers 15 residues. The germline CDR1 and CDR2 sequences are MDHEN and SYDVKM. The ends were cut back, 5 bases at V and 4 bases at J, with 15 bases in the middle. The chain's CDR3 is CASSLGAGGNQPQHF. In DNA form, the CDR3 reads TGTGCCAGCAGTCTGGGGGCTGGTGGAAATCAGCCCCAGCATTTT.

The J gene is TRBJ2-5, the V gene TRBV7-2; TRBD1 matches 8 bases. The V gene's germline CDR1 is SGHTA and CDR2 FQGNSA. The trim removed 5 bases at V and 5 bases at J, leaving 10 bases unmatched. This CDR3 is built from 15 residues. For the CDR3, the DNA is TGTGCCAGCAGCCCAGGGGGCCGGGGTGGGGAGACCCAGTACTTC. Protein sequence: CASSPGGRGGETQYF.

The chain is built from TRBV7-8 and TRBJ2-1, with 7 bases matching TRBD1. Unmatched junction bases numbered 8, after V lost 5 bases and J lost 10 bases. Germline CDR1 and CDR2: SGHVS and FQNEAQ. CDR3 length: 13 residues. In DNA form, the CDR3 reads TGTGCCAGCAGCACACGAACAGGGGTCGAGCAGTTCTTC. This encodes CASSTRTGVEQFF.

The CDR3 DNA follows: TGTGCCGAGTCGACTAGCGGGATTGGCGAGCAGTACTTC. Translating it yields CAESTSGIGEQYF. The chain is built from TRBV28 and TRBJ2-7, with TRBD2 matching over 11 bases. The CDR3 sequence is 13 residues long. Germline CDR1 and CDR2: MDHEN and SYDVKM. With 11 bases clipped from V and 6 bases from J, the junction kept 9 bases outside the gene matches.

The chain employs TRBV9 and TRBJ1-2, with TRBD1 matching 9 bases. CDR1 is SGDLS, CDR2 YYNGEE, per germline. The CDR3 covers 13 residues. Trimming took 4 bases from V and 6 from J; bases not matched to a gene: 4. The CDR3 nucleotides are TGTGCCAGCAGCACCGGGACAGGGCATGGCTACACCTTC. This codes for CASSTGTGHGYTF.

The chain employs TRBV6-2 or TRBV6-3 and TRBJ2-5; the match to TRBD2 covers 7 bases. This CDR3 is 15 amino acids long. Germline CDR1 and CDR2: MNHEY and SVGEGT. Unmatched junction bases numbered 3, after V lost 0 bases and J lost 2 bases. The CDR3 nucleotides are TGTGCCAGCAGTTACTCGATCGGGGGGCAAGAGACCCAGTACTTC. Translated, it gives CASSYSIGGQETQYF.

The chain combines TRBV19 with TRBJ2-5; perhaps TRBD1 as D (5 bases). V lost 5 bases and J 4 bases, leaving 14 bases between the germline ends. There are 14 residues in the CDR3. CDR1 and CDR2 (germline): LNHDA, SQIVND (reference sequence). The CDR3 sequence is CASSLTVGRETQYF. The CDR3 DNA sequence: TGTGCCAGTAGTCTAACGGTGGGGCGAGAGACCCAGTACTTC.

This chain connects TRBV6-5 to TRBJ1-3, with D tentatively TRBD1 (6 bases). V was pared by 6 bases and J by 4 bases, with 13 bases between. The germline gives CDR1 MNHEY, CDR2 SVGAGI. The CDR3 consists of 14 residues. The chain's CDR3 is CASRPTGSGNTIYF. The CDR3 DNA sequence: TGTGCCAGCAGGCCCACAGGGTCCGGAAACACCATATATTTT.

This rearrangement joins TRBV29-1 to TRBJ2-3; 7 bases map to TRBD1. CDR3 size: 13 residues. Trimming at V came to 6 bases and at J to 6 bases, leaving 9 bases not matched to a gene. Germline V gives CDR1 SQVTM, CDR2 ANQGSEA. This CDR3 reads CSVRQGPQDTQYF. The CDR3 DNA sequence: TGCAGCGTCCGACAGGGCCCACAGGATACGCAGTATTTT.

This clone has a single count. The CDR3 coding sequence is TGTGCCAGCAGCCAATTGGCCATCCTAGCGGGAGGGGGTATCAATGAGCAGTTCTTC. This gives the protein CASSQLAILAGGGINEQFF. The gene calls are TRBV3-1 (or the pseudogene TRBV3-2) and TRBJ2-1; TRBD2 matches 12 bases. This CDR3 is built from 19 residues. The germline V gene has CDR1 LGHDT and CDR2 YNNKEL (reference sequence). Trimming took 2 bases from V and 6 from J; bases not matched to a gene: 14.

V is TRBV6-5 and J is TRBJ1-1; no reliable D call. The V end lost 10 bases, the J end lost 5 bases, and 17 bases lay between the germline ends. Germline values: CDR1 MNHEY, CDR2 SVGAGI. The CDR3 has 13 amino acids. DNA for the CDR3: TGTGCCACTTCGACTGACTTGAGGACTGAAGCTTTCTTT. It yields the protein CATSTDLRTEAFF.

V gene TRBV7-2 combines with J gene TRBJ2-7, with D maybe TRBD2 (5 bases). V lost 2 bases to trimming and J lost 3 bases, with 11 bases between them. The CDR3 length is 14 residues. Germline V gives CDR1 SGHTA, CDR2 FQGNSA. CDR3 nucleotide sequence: TGTGCCAGCAGCTTACAACGGGGATTCTACGAGCAGTACTTC. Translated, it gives CASSLQRGFYEQYF.

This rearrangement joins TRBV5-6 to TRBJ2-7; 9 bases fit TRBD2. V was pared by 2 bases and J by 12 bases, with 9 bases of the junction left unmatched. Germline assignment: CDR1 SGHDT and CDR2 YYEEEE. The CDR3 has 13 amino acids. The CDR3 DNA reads TGTGCCAGCAGCTTAGGATCAGCGGGAGGCCTGTACTTC. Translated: CASSLGSAGGLYF.

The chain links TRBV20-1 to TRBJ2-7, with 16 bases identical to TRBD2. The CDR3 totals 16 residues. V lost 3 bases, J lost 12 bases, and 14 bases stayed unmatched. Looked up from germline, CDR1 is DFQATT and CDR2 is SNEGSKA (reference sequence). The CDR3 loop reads CSASSPGTSGRVVRYF. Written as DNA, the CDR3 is TGCAGTGCTAGTAGTCCTGGGACTAGCGGGAGGGTGGTGAGGTACTTC.

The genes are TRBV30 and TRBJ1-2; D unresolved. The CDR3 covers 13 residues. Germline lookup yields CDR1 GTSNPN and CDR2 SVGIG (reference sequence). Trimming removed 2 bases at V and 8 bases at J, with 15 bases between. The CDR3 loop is CAWSSEGRRGYTF. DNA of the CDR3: TGTGCCTGGAGTTCGGAGGGTAGACGGGGCTACACCTTC.

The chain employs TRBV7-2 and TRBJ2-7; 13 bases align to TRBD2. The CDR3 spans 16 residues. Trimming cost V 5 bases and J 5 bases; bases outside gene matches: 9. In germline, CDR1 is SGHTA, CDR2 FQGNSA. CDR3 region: CASSAQGTSGMNEQYF. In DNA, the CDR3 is TGTGCCAGCAGCGCCCAAGGGACTAGCGGGATGAACGAGCAGTACTTC.

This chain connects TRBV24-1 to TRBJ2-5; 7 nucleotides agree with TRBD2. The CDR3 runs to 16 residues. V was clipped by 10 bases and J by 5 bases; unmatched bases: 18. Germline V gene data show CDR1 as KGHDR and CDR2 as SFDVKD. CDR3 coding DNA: TGTGCCACGGCTAGTGGGACGGGGGGTTCTCGGGAGACCCAGTACTTC. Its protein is CATASGTGGSRETQYF.

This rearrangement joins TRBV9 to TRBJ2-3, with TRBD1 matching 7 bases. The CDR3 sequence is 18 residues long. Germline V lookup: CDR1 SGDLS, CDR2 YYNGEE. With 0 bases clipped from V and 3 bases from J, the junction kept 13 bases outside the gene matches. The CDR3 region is CASSVVPTTGLCTDTQYF. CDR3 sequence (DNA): TGTGCCAGCAGCGTAGTCCCCACGACAGGGTTGTGTACAGATACGCAGTATTTT.